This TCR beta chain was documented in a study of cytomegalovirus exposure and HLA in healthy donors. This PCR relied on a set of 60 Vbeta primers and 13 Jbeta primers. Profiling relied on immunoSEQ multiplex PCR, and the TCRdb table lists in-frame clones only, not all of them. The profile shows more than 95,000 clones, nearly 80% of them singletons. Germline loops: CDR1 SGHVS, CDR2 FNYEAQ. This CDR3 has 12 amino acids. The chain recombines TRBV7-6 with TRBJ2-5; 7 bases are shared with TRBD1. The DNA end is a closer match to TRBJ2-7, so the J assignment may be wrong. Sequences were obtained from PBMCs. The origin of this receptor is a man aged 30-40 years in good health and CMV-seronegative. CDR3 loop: CASSGDSYEQYF. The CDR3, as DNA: TGTGCCAGCAGCGGGGACAGCTACGAGCAGTACTTC.